The source of this T cell receptor beta chain is a study of chemoradiotherapy in HPV16-positive cancers. Sequencing used immunoSEQ multiplex PCR; TCRdb keeps in-frame clones, though not all of them. The table has approximately 13,000 clones, roughly three quarters seen once. V lost 3 bases and J 1 base, leaving 9 bases between the germline ends. The CDR3 length is 14 residues. CDR1 is MDHEN, CDR2 SYDVKM, per germline. The sample holds one count of this clone. The source of this sequence is a human donor with HPV-associated anogenital cancer. The chain carries TRBV28 and TRBJ1-1, with D possibly TRBD1 on 5 matching bases. Sample collection occurred from a patient who underwent chemoradiotherapy. As DNA, the CDR3 is TGTGCCAGCAGTTTTGGGAGGGGGAACACTGAAGCTTTCTTT. Its protein product is CASSFGRGNTEAFF.